These 12 T cell receptor beta chains came from one sample sequenced in a study of cytomegalovirus exposure and HLA in healthy donors. Vbeta (60) and Jbeta (13) primers were used in the PCR. Profiling relied on immunoSEQ multiplex PCR, and the TCRdb table lists in-frame clones only, not all of them. The table has around 200,000 clones, about 81% seen once; the top ten hold around 0.8%. The specimen was PBMCs. The receptors here all came from a woman under 30 in good health and CMV-seronegative.

The V and J genes are TRBV18 and TRBJ2-3, with D maybe TRBD1 (5 bases). The CDR3 spans 14 residues. CDR1 is KGHSH, CDR2 LQKENI, per germline. The V end lost 3 bases, the J end lost 2 bases, and 9 bases lay between the germline ends. CDR3 sequence: CASSPQGDTDTQYF. The CDR3 DNA follows: TGTGCCAGCTCACCCCAGGGCGACACAGATACGCAGTATTTT.

This clone was seen more than once but under ten times. J is TRBJ1-1 and V is TRBV6-5; unclear D gene. V gave up 6 bases and J gave up 0 bases, with 8 bases separating them. Germline CDR1 is MNHEY and CDR2 is SVGAGI. The CDR3 contains 13 residues. CDR3 loop: CASRLRLNTEAFF. In nucleotides, the CDR3 is TGTGCCAGCAGACTTCGTTTGAACACTGAAGCTTTCTTT.

Details on this clone: At one boundary the junction diverges from the germline segment, which might be a read error. The gene calls are TRBV7-9 and TRBJ2-5; 7 bases line up with TRBD1. CDR1 is SEHNR and CDR2 is FQNEAQ in the germline V gene (reference sequence). The CDR3 has 15 amino acids. DNA for the CDR3: TGTTCCAGCAGCTTACAGAATAGGGGGCGAGAGACCCAGTACTTC. It encodes CSSSLQNRGRETQYF.

The rearrangement joins TRBV7-9 to TRBJ1-6; D is perhaps TRBD1 (5 bases). The CDR3 has 15 amino acids. The V and J ends lost 3 bases and 7 bases respectively, with 13 bases between them. Germline V gives CDR1 SEHNR, CDR2 FQNEAQ (reference sequence). DNA of the CDR3: TGTGCCAGCAGCTTGCAGGGATCTTACAATTCACCCCTCCACTTT. It specifies CASSLQGSYNSPLHF.

This clone was picked up one time. This sequence joins TRBV9 and TRBJ2-2; D possibly corresponds to TRBD1 (7 bases). This CDR3 contains 17 residues. The germline V gene encodes CDR1 SGDLS and CDR2 YYNGEE. Trimming left V 4 bases short and J 4 bases short, with 20 bases between. DNA of the CDR3: TGTGCCAGCAGCCATTCGTCCGGGACAGCGGGCACCGGGGAGCTGTTTTTT. It is translated as CASSHSSGTAGTGELFF.

The chain carries TRBV18 and TRBJ2-7; 8 bases are a match to TRBD1. Germline CDR1 KGHSH, CDR2 LQKENI. Trimming at V came to 2 bases and at J to 6 bases, leaving 15 bases not matched to a gene. CDR3 length: 17 amino acids. The CDR3 loop is CASSPSARTGLFSEQYF. The CDR3 region has the DNA TGTGCCAGCTCACCATCCGCCAGGACAGGGTTGTTCAGCGAGCAGTACTTC.

The rearrangement uses TRBV6-5 and TRBJ1-2; 9 positions match TRBD1. CDR3 length equals 15 residues. Trimming at V came to 6 bases and at J to 5 bases, leaving 10 bases not matched to a gene. Germline V gene data show CDR1 as MNHEY and CDR2 as SVGAGI. DNA of the CDR3: TGTGCCAGCAGAACCCAAACAGGGGGCGAGTATGGCTACACCTTC. It yields the protein CASRTQTGGEYGYTF.

V is TRBV11-2 and J is TRBJ2-5; 10 positions agree with TRBD2. The CDR3 runs to 17 residues. J gave up 4 bases and V 5 bases, and 13 bases lay outside the gene matches. Germline CDR1 and CDR2: SGHAT and FQNNGV. The DNA of the CDR3 is TGTGCCAGCAGCACAGGGGGGGTAGCGGGGGGTCTAGAGACCCAGTACTTC. Translated, it gives CASSTGGVAGGLETQYF.

The CDR3 DNA follows: TGTGCCAGCAGGCCGGGACAGGGGGCGTATAATGAAAAACTGTTTTTT. Protein product: CASRPGQGAYNEKLFF. The rearrangement joins TRBV27 to TRBJ1-4; TRBD1 agrees at 12 bases. There are 16 residues in the CDR3. Looked up from germline, CDR1 is MNHEY and CDR2 is SMNVEV (reference sequence). Trimming at V came to 6 bases and at J to 4 bases, leaving 6 bases not matched to a gene.

This clone appeared once. V usage is TRBV13 and J usage is TRBJ2-5; 11 nucleotides agree with TRBD2. This CDR3 comprises 17 residues. Germline loops: CDR1 PRHDT, CDR2 FYEKMQ (reference sequence). V lost 5 bases to trimming and J lost 5 bases; unmatched junction nucleotides: 13. In DNA form, the CDR3 reads TGTGCCAGCAGCACCAGACTAGCGGGGTTGGGTGGTGAGACCCAGTACTTC. Residues: CASSTRLAGLGGETQYF.

The chain is built from TRBV6-5 and TRBJ2-1, with D uncertain. Germline CDR1 is MNHEY and CDR2 is SVGAGI. Deletions cut 6 bases from V and 2 bases from J, with 14 bases between. CDR3 size: 15 residues. DNA for the CDR3: TGTGCCAGCAGCCCCCCCCTTGGCCCCTACAATGAGCAGTTCTTC. Translation: CASSPPLGPYNEQFF.

The V and J genes are TRBV27 and TRBJ1-2, with D tentatively TRBD1 (5 bases). Trimming took off 6 bases at V and 7 bases at J, with 15 bases between the two ends. The CDR3 covers 13 residues. CDR1 MNHEY and CDR2 SMNVEV come from the germline V gene (reference sequence). CDR3 sequence reads: CASSFSRVSGYTF. In nucleotides, the CDR3 is TGTGCCAGCAGCTTTTCCAGGGTCAGTGGCTACACCTTC.